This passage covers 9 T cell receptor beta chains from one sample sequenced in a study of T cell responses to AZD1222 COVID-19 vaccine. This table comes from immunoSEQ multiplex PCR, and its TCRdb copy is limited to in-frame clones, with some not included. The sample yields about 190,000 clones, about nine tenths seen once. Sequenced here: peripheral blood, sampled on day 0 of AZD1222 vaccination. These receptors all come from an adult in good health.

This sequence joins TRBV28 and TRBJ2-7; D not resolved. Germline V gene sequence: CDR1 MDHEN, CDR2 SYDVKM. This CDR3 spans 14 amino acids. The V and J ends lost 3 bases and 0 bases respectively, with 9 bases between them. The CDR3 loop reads CASSLNGISYEQYF. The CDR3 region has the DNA TGTGCCAGCAGTTTGAATGGAATCTCCTACGAGCAGTACTTC. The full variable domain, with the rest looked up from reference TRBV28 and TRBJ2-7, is DVKVTQSSRYLVKRTGEKVFLECVQDMDHENMFWYRQDPGLGLRLIYFSYDVKMKEKGDIPEGYSVSREKKERFSLILESASTNQTSMYLCASSLNGISYEQYFGPGTRLTVT.

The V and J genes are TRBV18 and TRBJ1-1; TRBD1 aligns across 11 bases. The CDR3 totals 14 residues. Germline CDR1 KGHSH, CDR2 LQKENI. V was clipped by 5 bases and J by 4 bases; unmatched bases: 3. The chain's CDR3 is CASSRDRGVTEAFF. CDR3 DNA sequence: TGTGCCAGCTCAAGGGACAGGGGGGTCACTGAAGCTTTCTTT.

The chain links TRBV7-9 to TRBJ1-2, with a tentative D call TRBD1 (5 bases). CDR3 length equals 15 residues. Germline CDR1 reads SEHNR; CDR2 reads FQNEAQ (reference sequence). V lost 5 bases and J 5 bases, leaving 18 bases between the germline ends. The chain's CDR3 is CASSPPPDDRYGYTF. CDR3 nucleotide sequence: TGTGCCAGCAGCCCCCCCCCGGACGACAGATATGGCTACACCTTC.

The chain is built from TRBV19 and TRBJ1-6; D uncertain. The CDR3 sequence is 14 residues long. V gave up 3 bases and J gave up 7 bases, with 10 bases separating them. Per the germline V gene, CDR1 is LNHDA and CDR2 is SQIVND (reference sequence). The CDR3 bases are TGTGCCAGTAGTATTGGTTCTCCCAATTCACCCCTCCACTTT. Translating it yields CASSIGSPNSPLHF.

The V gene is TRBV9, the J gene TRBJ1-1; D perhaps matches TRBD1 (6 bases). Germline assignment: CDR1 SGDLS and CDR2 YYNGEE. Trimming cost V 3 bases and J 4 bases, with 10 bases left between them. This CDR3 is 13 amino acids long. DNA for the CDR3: TGTGCCAGCAGCGCTCAGGGGACCACTGAAGCTTTCTTT. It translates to CASSAQGTTEAFF.

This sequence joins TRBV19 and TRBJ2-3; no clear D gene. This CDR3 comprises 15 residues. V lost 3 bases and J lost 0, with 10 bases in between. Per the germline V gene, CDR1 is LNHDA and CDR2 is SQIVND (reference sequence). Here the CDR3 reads CASSIFASSTDTQYF. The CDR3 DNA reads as TGTGCCAGTAGTATTTTTGCATCAAGCACAGATACGCAGTATTTT.

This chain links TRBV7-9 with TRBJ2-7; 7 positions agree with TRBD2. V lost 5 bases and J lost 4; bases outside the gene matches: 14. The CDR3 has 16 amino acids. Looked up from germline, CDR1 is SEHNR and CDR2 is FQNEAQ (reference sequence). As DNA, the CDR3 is TGTGCCAGCAGCCCCCCCCGGACTAGAGAGGTTTACGAGCAGTACTTC. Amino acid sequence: CASSPPRTREVYEQYF.

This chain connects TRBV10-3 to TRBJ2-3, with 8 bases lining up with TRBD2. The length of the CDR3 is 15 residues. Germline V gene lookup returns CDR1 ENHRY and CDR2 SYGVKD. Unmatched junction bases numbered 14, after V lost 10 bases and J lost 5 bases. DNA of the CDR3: TGTGCCACCCTTTCGGTTGGTAGCGGGATAGATACGCAGTATTTT. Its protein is CATLSVGSGIDTQYF.

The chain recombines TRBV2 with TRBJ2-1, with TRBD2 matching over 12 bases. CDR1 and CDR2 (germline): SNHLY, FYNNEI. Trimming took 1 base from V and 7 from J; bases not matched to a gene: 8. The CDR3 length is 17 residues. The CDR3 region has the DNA TGTGCCAGCAGTGAAGTACCTCCTAGCGGGGGGGCGAATGAGCAGTTCTTC. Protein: CASSEVPPSGGANEQFF. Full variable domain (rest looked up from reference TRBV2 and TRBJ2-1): EPEVTQTPSHQVTQMGQEVILRCVPISNHLYFYWYRQILGQKVEFLVSFYNNEISEKSEIFDDQFSVERPDGSNFTLKIRSTKLEDSAMYFCASSEVPPSGGANEQFFGPGTRLTVL.